Presented here are 17 T cell receptor beta chains from one specimen sequenced in a study of identical twins. TCRdb recomputed calls from the 5' RACE reads with MiXCR, one row per CDR3 protein. This sample has under 250,000 distinct CDR3 sequences, with around a tenth found just once. The sample comprised memory (CD45RO+) T cells sorted from blood. The source of these receptors is a woman younger than 35 in good health.

V is TRBV25-1 and J is TRBJ2-2, with D uncertain. CDR1 and CDR2 from the germline V gene are MGHDK and SYGVNS. V dropped 4 bases and J dropped 6 bases, with 3 bases sitting between them. The CDR3 is 11 residues long. The CDR3 region has the DNA TGTGCCAGCAGTGCTCCCGGGGAGCTGTTTTTT. It codes for CASSAPGELFF.

The V gene is TRBV11-2, the J gene TRBJ2-7; D call uncertain. The V end lost 0 bases, the J end lost 6 bases, and 9 bases lay between the germline ends. There are 13 residues in the CDR3. Germline CDR1 SGHAT, CDR2 FQNNGV. This CDR3 reads CASSLDRLGEQYF. CDR3 bases: TGTGCCAGCAGCTTAGACAGATTGGGCGAGCAGTACTTC.

The V and J genes are TRBV12-3 or TRBV12-4 and TRBJ1-2; D is ambiguous. Deletions cut 1 base from V and 6 bases from J, with 6 bases between. The CDR3 is made up of 12 amino acids. The CDR3 DNA reads TGTGCCAGCAGTTTAGGTGTGAATGGCTACACCTTC. Protein product: CASSLGVNGYTF.

The chain recombines TRBV20-1 with TRBJ1-2; D is possibly TRBD1 (5 bases). Germline V lookup: CDR1 DFQATT, CDR2 SNEGSKA (reference sequence). The CDR3 runs to 11 residues. The V gene lost 2 bases and the J gene lost 6 bases, with 7 bases spanning the gap. The DNA of the CDR3 is TGCAGTGCTAGATGGGGGGATGGCTACACCTTC. It translates to CSARWGDGYTF.

This clonotype was seen a handful of times. The gene calls are TRBV20-1 and TRBJ2-3, with 10 bases that match TRBD2. The germline gives CDR1 DFQATT, CDR2 SNEGSKA (reference sequence). V gave up 6 bases and J gave up 0 bases; unmatched junction bases: 9. This CDR3 is 16 amino acids long. This CDR3 reads CSAPGLATLSTDTQYF. CDR3 nucleotide sequence: TGCAGTGCCCCGGGACTAGCGACCCTTAGCACAGATACGCAGTATTTT.

This clonotype was counted only a few times. V and J are TRBV14 and TRBJ2-2; 11 bases align to TRBD1. This CDR3 has 17 residues. Trimming removed 2 bases from V and 1 base from J; junction bases left unmatched: 3. Germline CDR1 reads SGHDN; CDR2 reads FVKESK. For the CDR3, the DNA is TGTGCCAGCAGCCAAAGGGACAGGGGGAGGAACACCGGGGAGCTGTTTTTT. Its protein is CASSQRDRGRNTGELFF.

This clonotype was observed at least ten times. The chain combines TRBV7-8 with TRBJ2-5; D might be TRBD2 (5 bases). Per germline, CDR1 SGHVS and CDR2 FQNEAQ. V was shortened by 3 bases and J by 5 bases, with 10 bases between the two germline ends. This CDR3 spans 13 amino acids. CDR3 sequence reads: CASSFRGAETQYF. CDR3 sequence (DNA): TGTGCCAGCAGCTTTCGGGGAGCGGAGACCCAGTACTTC.

Worth noting for this clonotype: A much larger clone lies a single base off, so this may be a read error. The rearrangement joins TRBV4-3 to TRBJ2-1; D is perhaps TRBD2 (6 bases). Germline CDR1 LGHNA, CDR2 YSLEER. The CDR3 extends over 12 amino acids. Here the CDR3 DNA reads TGCACCAGCAGCCAGGGAGGCAATGAGCAGTTCTTC. It is translated as CTSSQGGNEQFF.

The chain links TRBV7-9 to TRBJ1-5; D is ambiguous. Germline V lookup: CDR1 SEHNR, CDR2 FQNEAQ (reference sequence). This CDR3 has 14 residues. V was shortened by 5 bases and J by 4 bases, with 12 bases between the two germline ends. The DNA of the CDR3 is TGTGCCAGCAGCCCATTGAGAAGAAATCAGCCCCAGCATTTT. Its translation is CASSPLRRNQPQHF.

The chain couples TRBV3-1 to TRBJ2-7; D perhaps matches TRBD2 (7 bases). The CDR3 totals 16 residues. The V gene lost 1 base and the J gene lost 5 bases, with 18 bases spanning the gap. Germline V gene data show CDR1 as LGHDT and CDR2 as YNNKEL (reference sequence). CDR3 loop: CASSQGLGGGRDEQYF. CDR3 DNA sequence: TGTGCCAGCAGCCAAGGATTGGGAGGGGGACGAGACGAGCAGTACTTC.

A few counts support this clonotype. This chain joins TRBV7-8 and TRBJ2-5; D possibly corresponds to TRBD2 (6 bases). The CDR3 totals 16 residues. V gave up 1 base and J gave up 3 bases, with 15 bases separating them. CDR1 is SGHVS, CDR2 FQNEAQ, per germline. CDR3 DNA: TGTGCCAGCAGCTTAGAGTGGAGGGTTGACAAAGAGACCCAGTACTTC. Amino acids: CASSLEWRVDKETQYF.

The chain carries TRBV5-1 and TRBJ2-6; TRBD1 matches 9 bases. Germline V lookup: CDR1 SGHRS, CDR2 YFSETQ. Trimming removed 3 bases from V and 0 bases from J; junction bases left unmatched: 7. The CDR3 totals 18 residues. This CDR3 reads CASSWDRVDPSGANVLTF. The CDR3 nucleotides are TGCGCCAGCAGCTGGGACAGGGTCGATCCCTCTGGGGCCAACGTCCTGACTTTC.

The V call is TRBV19, the J call TRBJ1-1, with 9 nucleotides matching TRBD1. Trimming cost V 4 bases and J 5 bases; bases outside gene matches: 8. CDR1 LNHDA and CDR2 SQIVND come from the germline V gene (reference sequence). CDR3 length: 15 amino acids. CDR3 amino acids: CASSRQGGVMTEAFF. The CDR3 bases are TGTGCCAGTAGTAGACAGGGGGGAGTTATGACTGAAGCTTTCTTT.

This chain connects TRBV5-8 to TRBJ1-4; D is ambiguous. The germline V gene encodes CDR1 SGHTS and CDR2 YDEGEE. The V end was cut by 0 bases, the J end by 1 base, with 7 bases between. This CDR3 has 15 amino acids. This CDR3 reads CASSLGRGTNEKLFF. The CDR3 DNA reads TGTGCCAGCAGCTTGGGTCGGGGAACTAATGAAAAACTGTTTTTT.

The genes are TRBV12-3 or TRBV12-4 and TRBJ2-7; TRBD1 might be the D (7 bases). Trimming cost V 9 bases and J 3 bases, with 12 bases left between them. The CDR3 consists of 12 residues. Here the CDR3 DNA reads TGTGCCAGTAACAGGGGAGGCTACGAGCAGTACTTC. Protein sequence: CASNRGGYEQYF.

The chain has TRBV12-5 and TRBJ1-1; 7 bases fit TRBD1. Trimming took 4 bases from V and 6 from J; bases not matched to a gene: 14. The germline V gene encodes CDR1 LGHNT and CDR2 FRNRAP. This CDR3 comprises 16 residues. The CDR3 protein is CASGSRRTGVTAEAFF. The CDR3 region has the DNA TGTGCTAGTGGTTCTAGGAGGACAGGTGTCACCGCTGAAGCTTTCTTT.

The gene calls are TRBV20-1 and TRBJ2-1, with 7 bases lining up with TRBD2. CDR1 is DFQATT, CDR2 SNEGSKA, per germline (reference sequence). The CDR3 length is 17 residues. V lost 5 bases and J lost 0; bases outside the gene matches: 13. The CDR3 sequence is CSAVDTGGKSSYNEQFF. The CDR3 bases are TGCAGTGCTGTAGACACGGGAGGCAAGAGCTCCTACAATGAGCAGTTCTTC.